This T cell receptor beta chain was profiled in a study of technical replicates of blood from a handful of donors. Germline values: CDR1 GTSNPN, CDR2 SVGIG (reference sequence). The CDR3 extends over 13 amino acids. The trim removed 6 bases at V and 4 bases at J, leaving 6 bases unmatched. Sequencing used immunoSEQ multiplex PCR; TCRdb keeps in-frame clones, though not all of them. The top ten clones hold around 0.37% of a sample with around 76,000 clones, over 85% of them seen once. The TCR comes from a human donor in good health. V is TRBV30 and J is TRBJ2-1; 7 bases are shared with TRBD1. The sequencing sample was made of T cells isolated from PBMCs. CDR3 loop: CACQTGSYNEQFF. Written as DNA, the CDR3 is TGTGCCTGTCAGACAGGGAGTTACAATGAGCAGTTCTTC. Full variable domain (rest looked up from reference TRBV30 and TRBJ2-1): SQTIHQWPATLVQPVGSPLSLECTVEGTSNPNLYWYRQAAGRGLQLLFYSVGIGQISSEVPQNLSASRPQDRQFILSSKKLLLSDSGFYLCACQTGSYNEQFFGPGTRLTVL.